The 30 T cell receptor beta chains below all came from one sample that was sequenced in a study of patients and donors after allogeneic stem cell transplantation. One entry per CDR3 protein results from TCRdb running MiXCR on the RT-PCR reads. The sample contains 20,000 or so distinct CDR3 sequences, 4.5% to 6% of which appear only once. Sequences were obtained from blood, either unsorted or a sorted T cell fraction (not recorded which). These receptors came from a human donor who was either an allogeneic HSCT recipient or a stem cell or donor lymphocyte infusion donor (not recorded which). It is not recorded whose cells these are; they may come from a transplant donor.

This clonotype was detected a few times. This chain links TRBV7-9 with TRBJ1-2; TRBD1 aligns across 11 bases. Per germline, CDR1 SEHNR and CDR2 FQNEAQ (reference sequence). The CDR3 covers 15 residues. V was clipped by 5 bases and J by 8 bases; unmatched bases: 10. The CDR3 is CASSPAWDRGRGYTF. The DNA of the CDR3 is TGTGCCAGCAGCCCCGCCTGGGACAGGGGGAGAGGCTACACCTTC.

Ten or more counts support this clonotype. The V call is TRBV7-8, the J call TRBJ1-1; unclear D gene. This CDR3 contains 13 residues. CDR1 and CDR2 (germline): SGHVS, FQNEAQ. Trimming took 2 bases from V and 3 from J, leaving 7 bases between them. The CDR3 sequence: CASSLMPDTEAFF. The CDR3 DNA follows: TGTGCCAGCAGCTTAATGCCGGACACTGAAGCTTTCTTT.

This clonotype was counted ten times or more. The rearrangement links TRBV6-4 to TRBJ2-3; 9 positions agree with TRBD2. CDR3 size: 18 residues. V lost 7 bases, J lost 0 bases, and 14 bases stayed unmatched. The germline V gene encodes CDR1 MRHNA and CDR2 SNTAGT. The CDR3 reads CASTLTAAGGPSTDTQYF. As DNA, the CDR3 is TGTGCCAGCACCCTGACAGCGGCGGGGGGGCCGAGCACAGATACGCAGTATTTT.

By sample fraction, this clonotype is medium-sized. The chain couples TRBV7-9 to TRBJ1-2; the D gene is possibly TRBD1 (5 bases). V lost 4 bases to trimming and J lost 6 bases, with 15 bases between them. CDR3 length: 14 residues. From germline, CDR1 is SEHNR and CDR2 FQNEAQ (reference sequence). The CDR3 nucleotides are TGTGCCAGCAGCTCCTGGGGGGGTACGGATGGCTACACCTTC. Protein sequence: CASSSWGGTDGYTF.

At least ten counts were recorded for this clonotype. The CDR3 sequence is CASSPGQPQETQYF. The CDR3 DNA follows: TGTGCCAGCAGCCCCGGACAGCCCCAAGAGACCCAGTACTTC. This chain uses TRBV7-9 with TRBJ2-5; TRBD1 is a possible D gene (6 bases). V lost 5 bases to trimming and J lost 1 base, with 11 bases between them. There are 14 residues in the CDR3. Germline V gene lookup returns CDR1 SEHNR and CDR2 FQNEAQ (reference sequence).

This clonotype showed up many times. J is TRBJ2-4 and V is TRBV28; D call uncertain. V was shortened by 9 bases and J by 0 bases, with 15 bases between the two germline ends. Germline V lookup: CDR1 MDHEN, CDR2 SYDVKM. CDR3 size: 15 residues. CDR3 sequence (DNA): TGTGCCAGTGCGCCGACATGGGGAGCCAAAAACATTCAGTACTTC. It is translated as CASAPTWGAKNIQYF.

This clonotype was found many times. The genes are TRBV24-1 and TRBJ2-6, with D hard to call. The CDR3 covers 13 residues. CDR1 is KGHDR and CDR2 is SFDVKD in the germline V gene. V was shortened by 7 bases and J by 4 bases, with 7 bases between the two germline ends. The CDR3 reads CATSPRGANVLTF. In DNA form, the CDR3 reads TGTGCCACCAGCCCCAGGGGGGCCAACGTCCTGACTTTC.

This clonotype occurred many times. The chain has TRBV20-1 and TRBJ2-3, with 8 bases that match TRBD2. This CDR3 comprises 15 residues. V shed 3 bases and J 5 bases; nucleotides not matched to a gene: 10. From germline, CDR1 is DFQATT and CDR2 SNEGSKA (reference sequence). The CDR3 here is CSARTRGGRRDTQYF. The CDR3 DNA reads TGCAGTGCTAGGACTCGAGGCGGGAGGAGAGATACGCAGTATTTT.

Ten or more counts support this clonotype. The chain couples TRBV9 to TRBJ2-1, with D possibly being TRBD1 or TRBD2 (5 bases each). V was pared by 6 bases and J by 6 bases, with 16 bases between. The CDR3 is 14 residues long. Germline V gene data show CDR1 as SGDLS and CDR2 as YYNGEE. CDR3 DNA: TGTGCCAGCAACGCCGGGACCGCGATCAATGAGCAGTTCTTC. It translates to CASNAGTAINEQFF.

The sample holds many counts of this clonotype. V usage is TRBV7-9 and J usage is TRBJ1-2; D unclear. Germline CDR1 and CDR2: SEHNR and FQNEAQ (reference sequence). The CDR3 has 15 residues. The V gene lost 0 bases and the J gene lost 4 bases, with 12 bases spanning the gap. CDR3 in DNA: TGTGCCAGCAGCTTAGCGCGGCGGGGAGGCTATGGCTACACCTTC. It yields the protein CASSLARRGGYGYTF.

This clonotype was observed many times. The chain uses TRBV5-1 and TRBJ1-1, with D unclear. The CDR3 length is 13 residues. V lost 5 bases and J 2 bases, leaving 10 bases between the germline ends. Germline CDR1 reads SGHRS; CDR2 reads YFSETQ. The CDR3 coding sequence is TGCGCCAGCAGATCCTTTGACAACACTGAAGCTTTCTTT. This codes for CASRSFDNTEAFF.

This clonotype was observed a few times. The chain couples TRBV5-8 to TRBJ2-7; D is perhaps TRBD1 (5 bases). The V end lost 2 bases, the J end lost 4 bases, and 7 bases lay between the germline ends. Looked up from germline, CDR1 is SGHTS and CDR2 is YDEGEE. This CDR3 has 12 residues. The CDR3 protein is CASSLRGYEQYF. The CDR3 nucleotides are TGTGCCAGCAGCTTAAGGGGTTACGAGCAGTACTTC. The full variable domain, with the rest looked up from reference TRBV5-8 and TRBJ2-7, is EAGVTQSPTHLIKTRGQQATLRCSPISGHTSVYWYQQALGLGLQFLLWYDEGEERNRGNFPPRFSGRQFPNYSSELNVNALELEDSALYLCASSLRGYEQYFGPGTRLTVT.

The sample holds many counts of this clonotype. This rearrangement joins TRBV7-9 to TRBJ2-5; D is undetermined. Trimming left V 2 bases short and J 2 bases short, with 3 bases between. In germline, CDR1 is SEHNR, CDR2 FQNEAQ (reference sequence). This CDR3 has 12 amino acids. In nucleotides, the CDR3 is TGTGCCAGCAGCTTACTACAAGAGACCCAGTACTTC. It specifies CASSLLQETQYF. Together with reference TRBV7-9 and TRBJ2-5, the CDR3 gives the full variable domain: DTGVSQNPRHKITKRGQNVTFRCDPISEHNRLYWYRQTLGQGPEFLTYFQNEAQLEKSRLLSDRFSAERPKGSFSTLEIQRTEQGDSAMYLCASSLLQETQYFGPGTRLLVL.

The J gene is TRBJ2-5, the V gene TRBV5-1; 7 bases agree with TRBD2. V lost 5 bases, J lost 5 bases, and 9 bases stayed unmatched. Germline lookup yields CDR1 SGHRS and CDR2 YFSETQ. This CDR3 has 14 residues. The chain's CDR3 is CASSFGGRVETQYF. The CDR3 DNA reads TGCGCCAGCAGTTTTGGGGGGAGGGTGGAGACCCAGTACTTC.

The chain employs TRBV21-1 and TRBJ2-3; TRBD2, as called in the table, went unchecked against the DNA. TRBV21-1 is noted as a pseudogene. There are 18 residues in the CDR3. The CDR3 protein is CASSPCRGSGRATDTQYF. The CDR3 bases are TGTGCCAGCAGCCCCTGTAGGGGAAGCGGGAGGGCCACAGATACGCAGTATTTT.

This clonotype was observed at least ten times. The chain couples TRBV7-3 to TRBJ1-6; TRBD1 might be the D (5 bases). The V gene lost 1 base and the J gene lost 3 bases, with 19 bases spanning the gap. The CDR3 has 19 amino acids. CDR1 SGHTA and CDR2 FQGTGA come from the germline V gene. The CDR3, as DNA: TGTGCCAGCAGCTTAATGTTGGGGGGGGGTTATAACTATAATTCACCCCTCCACTTT. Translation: CASSLMLGGGYNYNSPLHF.

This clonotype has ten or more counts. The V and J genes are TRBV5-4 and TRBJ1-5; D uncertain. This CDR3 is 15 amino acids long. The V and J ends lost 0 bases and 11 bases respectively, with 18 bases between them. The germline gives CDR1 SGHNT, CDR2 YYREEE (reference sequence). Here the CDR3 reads CASSLDGDQDGSQHF. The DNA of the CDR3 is TGTGCCAGCAGCTTGGACGGGGATCAGGACGGTTCCCAGCATTTT.

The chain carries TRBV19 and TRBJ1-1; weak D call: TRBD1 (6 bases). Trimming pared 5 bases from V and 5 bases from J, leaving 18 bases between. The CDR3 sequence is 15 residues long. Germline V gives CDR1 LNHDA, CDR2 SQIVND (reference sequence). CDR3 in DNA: TGTGCCAGTAGTGTCTTCAGGGGCGCGGGTACTGAAGCTTTCTTT. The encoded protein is CASSVFRGAGTEAFF.

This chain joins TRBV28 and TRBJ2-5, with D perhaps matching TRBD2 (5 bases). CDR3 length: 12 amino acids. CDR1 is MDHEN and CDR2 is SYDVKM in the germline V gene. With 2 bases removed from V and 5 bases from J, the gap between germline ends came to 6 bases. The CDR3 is CASSLRGETQYF. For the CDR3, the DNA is TGTGCCAGCAGTTTACGAGGGGAGACCCAGTACTTC.

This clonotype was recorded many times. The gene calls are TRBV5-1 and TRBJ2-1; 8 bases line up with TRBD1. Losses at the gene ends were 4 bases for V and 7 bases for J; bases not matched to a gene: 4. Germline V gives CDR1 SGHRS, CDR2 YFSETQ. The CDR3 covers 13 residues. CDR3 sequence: CASSDTGGNEQFF. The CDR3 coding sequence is TGCGCCAGCAGCGACACAGGGGGAAATGAGCAGTTCTTC.

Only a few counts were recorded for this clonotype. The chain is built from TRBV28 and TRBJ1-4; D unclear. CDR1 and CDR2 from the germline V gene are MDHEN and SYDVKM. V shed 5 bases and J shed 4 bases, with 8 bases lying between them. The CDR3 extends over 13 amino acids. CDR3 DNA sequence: TGTGCCAGCAGTCCCCAGTGTAATGAAAAACTGTTTTTT. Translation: CASSPQCNEKLFF. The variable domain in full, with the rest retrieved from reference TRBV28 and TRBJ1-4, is DVKVTQSSRYLVKRTGEKVFLECVQDMDHENMFWYRQDPGLGLRLIYFSYDVKMKEKGDIPEGYSVSREKKERFSLILESASTNQTSMYLCASSPQCNEKLFFGSGTQLSVL.

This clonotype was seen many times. CDR3 protein: CASSRGQGGWNTEAFF. The DNA of the CDR3 is TGCGCCAGCAGCCGGGGACAGGGTGGATGGAACACTGAAGCTTTCTTT. The chain is built from TRBV5-1 and TRBJ1-1, with 9 bases matching TRBD1. Looked up from germline, CDR1 is SGHRS and CDR2 is YFSETQ. The V gene end was trimmed by 4 bases and the J gene end by 1 base; junction bases not matched to a gene: 8. The CDR3 extends over 16 amino acids. The variable domain in full, completed from reference TRBV5-1 and TRBJ1-1, reads KAGVTQTPRYLIKTRGQQVTLSCSPISGHRSVSWYQQTPGQGLQFLFEYFSETQRNKGNFPGRFSGRQFSNSRSEMNVSTLELGDSALYLCASSRGQGGWNTEAFFGQGTRLTVV.

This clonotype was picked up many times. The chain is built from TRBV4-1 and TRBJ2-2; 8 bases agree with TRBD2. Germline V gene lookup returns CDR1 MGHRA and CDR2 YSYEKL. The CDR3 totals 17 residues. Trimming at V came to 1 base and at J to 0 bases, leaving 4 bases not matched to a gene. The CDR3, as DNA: TGCGCCAGCAGCCAAGCGAGAGCGGGGGCGAACACCGGGGAGCTGTTTTTT. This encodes CASSQARAGANTGELFF.

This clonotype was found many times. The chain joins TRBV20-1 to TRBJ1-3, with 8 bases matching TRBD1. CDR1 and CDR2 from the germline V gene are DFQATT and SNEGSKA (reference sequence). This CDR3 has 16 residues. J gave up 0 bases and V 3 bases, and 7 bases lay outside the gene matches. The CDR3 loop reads CSASRDRGFSGNTIYF. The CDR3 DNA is TGCAGTGCTAGTAGAGACAGGGGTTTCTCTGGAAACACCATATATTTT.

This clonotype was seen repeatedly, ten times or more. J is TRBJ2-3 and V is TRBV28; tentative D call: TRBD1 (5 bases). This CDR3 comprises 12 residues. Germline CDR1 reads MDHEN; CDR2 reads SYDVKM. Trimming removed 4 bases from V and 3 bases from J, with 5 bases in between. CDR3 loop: CASSSGTDTQYF. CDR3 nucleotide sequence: TGTGCCAGCAGTTCAGGGACAGATACGCAGTATTTT.

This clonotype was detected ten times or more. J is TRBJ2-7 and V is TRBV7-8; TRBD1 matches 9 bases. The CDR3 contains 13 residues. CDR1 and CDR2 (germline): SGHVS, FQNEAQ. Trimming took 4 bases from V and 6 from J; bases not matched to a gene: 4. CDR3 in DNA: TGTGCCAGCAGCTGGGGACAGGGTGGCGAGCAGTACTTC. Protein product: CASSWGQGGEQYF.

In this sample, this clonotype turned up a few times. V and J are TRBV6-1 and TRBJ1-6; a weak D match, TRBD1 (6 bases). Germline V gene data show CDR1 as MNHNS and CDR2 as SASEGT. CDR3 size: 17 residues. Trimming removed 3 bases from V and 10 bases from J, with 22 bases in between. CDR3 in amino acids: CASSEMRDTRRGSPLHF. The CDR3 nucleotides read TGTGCCAGCAGTGAGATGAGGGACACAAGAAGGGGATCACCCCTCCACTTT.

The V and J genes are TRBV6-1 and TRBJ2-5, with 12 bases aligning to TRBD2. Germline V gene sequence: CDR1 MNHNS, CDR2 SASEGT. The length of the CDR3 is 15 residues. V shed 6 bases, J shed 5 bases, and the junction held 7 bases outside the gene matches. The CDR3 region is CASSSRLAGVETQYF. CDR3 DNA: TGTGCCAGCAGCTCTCGACTAGCGGGGGTTGAGACCCAGTACTTC.

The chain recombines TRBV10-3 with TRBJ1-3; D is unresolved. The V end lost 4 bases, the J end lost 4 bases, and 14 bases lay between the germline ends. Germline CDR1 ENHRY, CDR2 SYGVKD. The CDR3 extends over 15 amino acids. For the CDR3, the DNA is TGTGCCATCAGTGTAGACCGGGAACCAGGAAACACCATATATTTT. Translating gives CAISVDREPGNTIYF.

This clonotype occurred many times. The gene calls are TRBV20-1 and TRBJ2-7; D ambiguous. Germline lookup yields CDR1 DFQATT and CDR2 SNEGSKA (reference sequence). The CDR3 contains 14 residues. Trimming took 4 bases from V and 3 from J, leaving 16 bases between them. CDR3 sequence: CSATNPPGNYEQYF. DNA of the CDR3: TGCAGTGCTACAAACCCGCCTGGAAACTACGAGCAGTACTTC.